Sequencing of this T cell receptor (beta chain) was carried out in a study of blood T cell repertoires in COVID-19. Per the authors' pipeline: Amplification from reference gene primers served as the basis for estimated nucleated cell counts. Sequencing used immunoSEQ multiplex PCR; TCRdb keeps in-frame clones, though not all of them. The V and J calls and clone size were taken over from that table, and D and trimming were inferred from the DNA. The sample gives 400,000 to 550,000 clones, roughly 90% of which show up once; about 4.3% is in the top ten. In its sample, this clone was seen once. This receptor was obtained from a woman in her thirties with acute or convalescent COVID-19. Source material: peripheral blood.

The chain's CDR3 is CASSADRPGSHYGYTF. DNA of the CDR3: TGTGCCAGCAGCGCGGATAGGCCGGGATCGCACTATGGCTACACCTTC. This chain uses TRBV5-4 with TRBJ1-2; D is unclear. The CDR3 contains 16 residues. Germline CDR1 reads SGHNT; CDR2 reads YYREEE (reference sequence). The germline V and J ends were trimmed by 4 bases and 3 bases, with 19 bases remaining between them. Filled out from reference TRBV5-4 and TRBJ1-2, the complete variable domain reads ETGVTQSPTHLIKTRGQQVTLRCSSQSGHNTVSWYQQALGQGPQFIFQYYREEENGRGNFPPRFSGLQFPNYSSELNVNALELDDSALYLCASSADRPGSHYGYTFGSGTRLTVV.